This TCR beta chain originates from a study of CD8 T cells in ankylosing spondylitis. From germline, CDR1 is MNHEY and CDR2 SMNVEV (reference sequence). V lost 5 bases and J lost 4, with 14 bases in between. This CDR3 has 14 amino acids. Study-level findings and limits: With a CD8+ phenotype, disease-linked clones were relatively rare in peripheral blood. A subset of motif variants has previously been described in the synovial fluid and blood of reactive arthritis. What appeared characteristic of ankylosing spondylitis blood was a TCR beta motif of eight highly homologous variants.

Via MiXCR, TCRdb re-called the 5' RACE reads, giving one row per CDR3 protein. The table shows some 450,000 distinct CDR3 sequences, with under 20% occurring only once. For this clonotype: The antigen is unknown.

The sequence came from a male donor with ankylosing spondylitis. The V gene is TRBV27, the J gene TRBJ1-2, with D uncertain. The sequencing sample was made of blood, either unsorted or a sorted T cell fraction (not recorded which). The CDR3 DNA reads as TGTGCCAGCAGTCGGGCCATCCCACCCTATGGCTACACCTTC. Residues: CASSRAIPPYGYTF.